This T cell receptor (beta chain) was sequenced for a study of shared clonotypes between healthy human individuals. Assay: immunoSEQ multiplex PCR; the TCRdb copy retains only in-frame clones and omits some. The sample lists about 510,000 clones, 90% to 96% seen once, with 0.06% in the top ten. The CDR3 loop spans 17 amino acids. Germline assignment: CDR1 MNHEY and CDR2 SMNVEV (reference sequence). After removal of 5 bases from V and 11 bases from J, the junction contained 17 bases not matched to a gene. This sequence originates from a woman between 25 and 40 years old in good health. The material sequenced was naive CD4+ T cells sorted from blood. The subset was: CD45RA+ positively selected. This rearrangement joins TRBV27 to TRBJ1-6, with 8 bases matching TRBD1. Written as DNA, the CDR3 is TGTGCCAGCAGTGCGACAGGGGAGGGTGGGGTTTTAGCACCCCTCCACTTT. Amino acid sequence: CASSATGEGGVLAPLHF.